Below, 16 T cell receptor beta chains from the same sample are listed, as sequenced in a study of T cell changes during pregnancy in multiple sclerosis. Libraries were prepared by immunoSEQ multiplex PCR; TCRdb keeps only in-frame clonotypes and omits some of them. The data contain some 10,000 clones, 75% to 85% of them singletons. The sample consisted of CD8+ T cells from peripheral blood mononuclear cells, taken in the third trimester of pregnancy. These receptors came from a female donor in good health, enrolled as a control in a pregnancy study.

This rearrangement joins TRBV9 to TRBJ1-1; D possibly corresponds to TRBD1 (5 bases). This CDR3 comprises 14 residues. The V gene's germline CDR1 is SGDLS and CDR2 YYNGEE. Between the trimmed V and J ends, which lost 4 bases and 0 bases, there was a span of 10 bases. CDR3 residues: CASSPGHLNTEAFF. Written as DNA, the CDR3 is TGTGCCAGCAGCCCTGGACACCTGAACACTGAAGCTTTCTTT.

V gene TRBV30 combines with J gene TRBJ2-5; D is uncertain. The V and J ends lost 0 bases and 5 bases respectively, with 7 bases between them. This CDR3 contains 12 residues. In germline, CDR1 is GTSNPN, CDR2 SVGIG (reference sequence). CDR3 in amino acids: CAWSVGEETQYF. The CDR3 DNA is TGTGCCTGGAGTGTAGGAGAGGAGACCCAGTACTTC.

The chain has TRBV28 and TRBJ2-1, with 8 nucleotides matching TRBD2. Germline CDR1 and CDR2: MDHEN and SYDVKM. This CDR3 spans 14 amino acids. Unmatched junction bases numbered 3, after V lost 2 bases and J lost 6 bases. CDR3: CASSLGLAGNEQFF. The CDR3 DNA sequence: TGTGCCAGCAGTTTAGGGCTAGCGGGCAATGAGCAGTTCTTC.

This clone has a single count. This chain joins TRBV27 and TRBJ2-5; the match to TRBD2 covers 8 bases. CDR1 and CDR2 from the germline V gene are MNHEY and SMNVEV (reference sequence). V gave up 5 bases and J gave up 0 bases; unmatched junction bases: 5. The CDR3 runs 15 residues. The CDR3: CASSMTSDYQETQYF. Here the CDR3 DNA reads TGTGCCAGCAGTATGACTAGCGATTACCAAGAGACCCAGTACTTC.

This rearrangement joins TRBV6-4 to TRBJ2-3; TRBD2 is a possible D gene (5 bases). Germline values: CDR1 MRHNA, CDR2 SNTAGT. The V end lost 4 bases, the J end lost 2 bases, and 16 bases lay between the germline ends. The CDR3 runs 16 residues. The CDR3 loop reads CASSASGVAHTDTQYF. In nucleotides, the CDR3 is TGTGCCAGCAGTGCATCCGGGGTGGCACACACAGATACGCAGTATTTT.

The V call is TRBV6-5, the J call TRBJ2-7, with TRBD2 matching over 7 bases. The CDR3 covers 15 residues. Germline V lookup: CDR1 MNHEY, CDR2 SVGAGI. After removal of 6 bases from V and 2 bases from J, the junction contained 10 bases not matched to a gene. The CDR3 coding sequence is TGTGCCAGCAGCCCCGGGGCGGGAGCTCCCTACGAGCAGTACTTC. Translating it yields CASSPGAGAPYEQYF.

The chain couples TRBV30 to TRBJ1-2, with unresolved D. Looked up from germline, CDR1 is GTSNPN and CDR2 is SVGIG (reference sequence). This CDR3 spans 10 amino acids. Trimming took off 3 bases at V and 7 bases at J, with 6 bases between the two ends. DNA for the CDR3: TGTGCCTGGAGACCGGGTGGCTACACCTTC. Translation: CAWRPGGYTF. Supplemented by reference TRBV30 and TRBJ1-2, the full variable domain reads SQTIHQWPATLVQPVGSPLSLECTVEGTSNPNLYWYRQAAGRGLQLLFYSVGIGQISSEVPQNLSASRPQDRQFILSSKKLLLSDSGFYLCAWRPGGYTFGSGTRLTVV.

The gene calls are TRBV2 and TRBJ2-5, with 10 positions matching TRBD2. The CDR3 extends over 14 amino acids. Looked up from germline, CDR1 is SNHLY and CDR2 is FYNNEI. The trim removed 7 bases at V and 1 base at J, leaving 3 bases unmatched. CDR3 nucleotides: TGTGCCAGCAAGACTAGCGGGTCCCAAGAGACCCAGTACTTC. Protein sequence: CASKTSGSQETQYF.

CDR3: CASSPRLAPRETQYF. The CDR3 DNA sequence: TGTGCCAGCAGCCCAAGACTAGCGCCGCGGGAGACCCAGTACTTC. The chain employs TRBV7-6 and TRBJ2-5, with TRBD2 matching 8 bases. V lost 5 bases, J lost 5 bases, and 10 bases stayed unmatched. CDR1 and CDR2 (germline): SGHVS, FNYEAQ. The CDR3 loop spans 15 amino acids.

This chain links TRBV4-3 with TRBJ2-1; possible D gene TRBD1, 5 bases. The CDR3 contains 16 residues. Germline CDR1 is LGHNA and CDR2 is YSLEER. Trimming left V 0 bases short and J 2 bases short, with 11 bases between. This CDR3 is CASSQDQRGAYNEQFF. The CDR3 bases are TGCGCCAGCAGCCAAGATCAAAGGGGCGCCTACAATGAGCAGTTCTTC.

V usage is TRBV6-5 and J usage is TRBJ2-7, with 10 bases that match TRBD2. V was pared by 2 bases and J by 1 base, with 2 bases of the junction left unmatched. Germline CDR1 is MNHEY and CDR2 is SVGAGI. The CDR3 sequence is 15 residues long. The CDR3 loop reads CASSYATSGSYEQYF. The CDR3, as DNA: TGTGCCAGCAGTTACGCGACTAGCGGGTCCTACGAGCAGTACTTC.

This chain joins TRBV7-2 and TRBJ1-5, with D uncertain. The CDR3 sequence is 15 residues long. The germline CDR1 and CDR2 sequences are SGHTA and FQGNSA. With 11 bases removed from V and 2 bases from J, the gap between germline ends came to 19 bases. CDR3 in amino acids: CAPRAALKGNQPQHF. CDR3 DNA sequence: TGTGCCCCGAGAGCGGCCCTAAAGGGCAATCAGCCCCAGCATTTT.

CDR3 sequence reads: CASSLSSGRYNEQFF. CDR3 nucleotide sequence: TGCGCCAGCAGCTTGTCTAGCGGGAGGTACAATGAGCAGTTCTTC. The chain uses TRBV5-1 and TRBJ2-1; 11 bases line up with TRBD2. Germline V CDR1 and CDR2: SGHRS, YFSETQ. CDR3 length equals 15 residues. Trimming removed 1 base from V and 4 bases from J; junction bases left unmatched: 1.

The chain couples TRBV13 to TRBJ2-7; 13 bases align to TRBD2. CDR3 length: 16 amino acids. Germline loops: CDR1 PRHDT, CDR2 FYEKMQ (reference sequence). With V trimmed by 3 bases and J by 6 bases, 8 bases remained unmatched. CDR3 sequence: CASSFTSGGDFGEQYF. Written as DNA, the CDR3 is TGTGCCAGCAGCTTTACTAGCGGGGGGGACTTCGGCGAGCAGTACTTC.

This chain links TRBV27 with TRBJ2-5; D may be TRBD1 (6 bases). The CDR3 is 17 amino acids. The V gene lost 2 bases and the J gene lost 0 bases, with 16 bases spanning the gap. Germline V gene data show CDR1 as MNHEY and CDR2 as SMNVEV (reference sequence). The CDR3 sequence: CASSLRAGTMYQETQYF. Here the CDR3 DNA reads TGTGCCAGCAGTTTAAGGGCCGGGACAATGTACCAAGAGACCCAGTACTTC.

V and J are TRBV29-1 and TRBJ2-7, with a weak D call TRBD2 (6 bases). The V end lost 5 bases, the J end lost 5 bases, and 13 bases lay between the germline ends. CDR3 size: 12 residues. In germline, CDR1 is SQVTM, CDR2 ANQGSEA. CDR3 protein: CSVKTGVNEQYF. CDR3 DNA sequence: TGCAGCGTTAAGACGGGAGTGAACGAGCAGTACTTC.